These 2 T cell receptor beta chains were all obtained from the same sample, sequenced in a study of blood T cell repertoires in COVID-19. Profiling relied on immunoSEQ multiplex PCR, and the TCRdb table lists in-frame clones only, not all of them. The sample includes around 270,000 clones, roughly 89% seen only once; the top ten take 1.5%. The specimen was peripheral blood. The receptors come from a woman in her thirties or forties who had recovered from COVID-19.

V usage is TRBV28 and J usage is TRBJ2-1; 8 bases line up with TRBD1. V was pared by 6 bases and J by 8 bases, with 15 bases of the junction left unmatched. The CDR3 loop spans 16 amino acids. The germline CDR1 and CDR2 sequences are MDHEN and SYDVKM. The CDR3 region is CASSSSGQGRRDEQFF. The CDR3 coding sequence is TGTGCCAGCAGCTCCTCCGGACAGGGAAGGAGGGATGAGCAGTTCTTC. Looking up the rest from reference TRBV28 and TRBJ2-1 gives the full variable domain: DVKVTQSSRYLVKRTGEKVFLECVQDMDHENMFWYRQDPGLGLRLIYFSYDVKMKEKGDIPEGYSVSREKKERFSLILESASTNQTSMYLCASSSSGQGRRDEQFFGPGTRLTVL.

The V call is TRBV5-6, the J call TRBJ2-5; 7 nucleotides agree with TRBD1. After removal of 5 bases from V and 3 bases from J, the junction contained 4 bases not matched to a gene. The CDR3 has 13 residues. Germline-derived CDR1 and CDR2 are SGHDT and YYEEEE. CDR3 loop: CASSPDRKETQYF. CDR3 in DNA: TGTGCCAGCAGTCCGGACAGGAAAGAGACCCAGTACTTC.